Listed here are 14 T cell receptor beta chains from one sample, sequenced in a study of cytomegalovirus exposure and HLA in healthy donors. PCR employed 60 Vbeta and 13 Jbeta primers. Sequencing was performed with immunoSEQ multiplex PCR; in TCRdb, only in-frame clones are kept and a portion is missing. This table holds under 200,000 clones, roughly 80% found once. Sequencing was carried out using PBMCs. Every receptor here comes from a boy between 2 and 10 years old in good health and CMV-seronegative.

A single count supports this clone. The CDR3 sequence is CASSDRDTGELFF. DNA of the CDR3: TGCGCCAGCAGTGACAGGGACACCGGGGAGCTGTTTTTT. The chain uses TRBV10-1 and TRBJ2-2, with a possible D match to TRBD1 (5 bases). Trimming shortened V by 3 bases and J by 3 bases, and 5 bases separated the two germline ends. The CDR3 loop spans 13 amino acids. Germline CDR1 and CDR2: WNHNN and SYGVQD (reference sequence).

The rearrangement joins TRBV4-1 to TRBJ1-2, with D maybe TRBD1 (6 bases). Trimming removed 0 bases from V and 8 bases from J, with 13 bases in between. The CDR3 loop spans 14 amino acids. Germline V gene lookup returns CDR1 MGHRA and CDR2 YSYEKL. The CDR3 loop reads CASSQDGGPGGYTF. The CDR3 DNA follows: TGCGCCAGCAGCCAAGACGGGGGGCCGGGCGGCTACACCTTC.

V is TRBV2 and J is TRBJ2-1, with 10 positions matching TRBD1. Germline V CDR1 and CDR2: SNHLY, FYNNEI. Germline trimming cut 7 bases from V and 6 bases from J; bases unmatched to any gene: 6. The CDR3 is 14 amino acids. CDR3 in amino acids: CASTPDRGINEQFF. The CDR3 DNA reads as TGTGCCAGCACTCCGGACAGGGGGATCAATGAGCAGTTCTTC.

The CDR3 loop is CASTRALAYEQYF. DNA for the CDR3: TGCGCCAGCACTAGAGCACTAGCTTACGAGCAGTACTTC. The V call is TRBV10-2, the J call TRBJ2-7; a weak D match, TRBD2 (6 bases). The CDR3 spans 13 residues. Germline V gene sequence: CDR1 WSHSY, CDR2 SAAADI. Trimming shortened V by 7 bases and J by 4 bases, and 14 bases separated the two germline ends.

The V gene is TRBV2, the J gene TRBJ2-5; no firm D call. V lost 4 bases and J 5 bases, leaving 11 bases between the germline ends. Per germline, CDR1 SNHLY and CDR2 FYNNEI. This CDR3 spans 13 amino acids. CDR3 in DNA: TGTGCCAGCAGTGTTGGCCTCAGGGAGACCCAGTACTTC. The encoded protein is CASSVGLRETQYF.

The chain uses TRBV10-3 and TRBJ2-1; 11 nucleotides line up with TRBD2. This CDR3 has 15 amino acids. Trimming cost V 7 bases and J 4 bases; bases outside gene matches: 6. Germline values: CDR1 ENHRY, CDR2 SYGVKD. Here the CDR3 DNA reads TGTGCCATCACCGAGGGACTAGCGGCGTACAATGAGCAGTTCTTC. Protein: CAITEGLAAYNEQFF.

This clone was seen only once. The chain carries TRBV2 and TRBJ2-7, with 8 positions matching TRBD2. The length of the CDR3 is 13 residues. V gave up 6 bases and J gave up 7 bases; unmatched junction bases: 8. The V gene's germline CDR1 is SNHLY and CDR2 FYNNEI. Written as DNA, the CDR3 is TGTGCCAGCAGAGCGGGAGATGGGGTGGAGCAGTACTTC. This encodes CASRAGDGVEQYF.

The chain recombines TRBV5-1 with TRBJ2-3; TRBD2 matches at 9 bases. The length of the CDR3 is 15 residues. The germline CDR1 and CDR2 sequences are SGHRS and YFSETQ. With V trimmed by 7 bases and J by 1 base, 7 bases remained unmatched. The CDR3 DNA follows: TGCGCCAGCTATGGACGACTAGCGGGCACAGATACGCAGTATTTT. It translates to CASYGRLAGTDTQYF.

For the CDR3, the DNA is TGTGCCAGCTCACCACAGGGACTAGCGGACTACGAGCAGTACTTC. Residues: CASSPQGLADYEQYF. The chain recombines TRBV18 with TRBJ2-7; TRBD2 matches 11 bases. The J segment lost 3 bases and the V segment lost 1 base, leaving 2 bases of the junction unmatched. Germline assignment: CDR1 KGHSH and CDR2 LQKENI. CDR3 size: 15 residues.

V is TRBV29-1 and J is TRBJ1-2, with D possibly being TRBD1 (5 bases). The CDR3 is 12 residues long. Germline CDR1 reads SQVTM; CDR2 reads ANQGSEA. The V end lost 4 bases, the J end lost 7 bases, and 13 bases lay between the germline ends. DNA for the CDR3: TGCAGCGTTGGGCCCGGGGGAGGTGGCTACACCTTC. It encodes CSVGPGGGGYTF.

The rearrangement joins TRBV7-3 to TRBJ2-3; D may be TRBD2 (6 bases). The germline CDR1 and CDR2 sequences are SGHTA and FQGTGA. The CDR3 is made up of 17 amino acids. The germline V and J ends were trimmed by 5 bases and 1 base, with 19 bases remaining between them. The CDR3, as DNA: TGTGCCAGCAGCCCCTCCCCCGGGGCTAGCGGCACAGATACGCAGTATTTT. The encoded protein is CASSPSPGASGTDTQYF.

The rearrangement joins TRBV27 to TRBJ2-7, with 8 nucleotides matching TRBD2. The CDR3 has 15 amino acids. V trimming: 2 bases; J trimming: 1 base; junction bases outside the gene matches: 4. CDR1 is MNHEY, CDR2 SMNVEV, per germline (reference sequence). The CDR3 spells CASSLRSGASYEQYF. The CDR3 DNA is TGTGCCAGCAGTTTACGTAGCGGGGCATCCTACGAGCAGTACTTC.

The V and J genes are TRBV9 and TRBJ2-5; possible D gene TRBD2, 6 bases. The V gene lost 0 bases and the J gene lost 5 bases, with 14 bases spanning the gap. CDR3 length equals 15 residues. CDR1 is SGDLS, CDR2 YYNGEE, per germline. CDR3 residues: CASSVVGGDEETQYF. The CDR3 nucleotides read TGTGCCAGCAGCGTAGTTGGAGGGGATGAGGAGACCCAGTACTTC.

V and J are TRBV2 and TRBJ2-2, with 7 bases fitting TRBD2. CDR3 length: 14 residues. Germline V lookup: CDR1 SNHLY, CDR2 FYNNEI. J lost 6 bases, V lost 10 bases, and 11 bases had no gene match. CDR3 sequence (DNA): TGTGCCACAAGGGACTACTCAACACCCGGGGAGCTGTTTTTT. Translated, it gives CATRDYSTPGELFF.